The 14 T cell receptor beta chains below were found in one sample sequenced in a study of blood T cell repertoires in COVID-19. The protocol was immunoSEQ multiplex PCR, while the TCRdb copy is restricted to in-frame clones and leaves out a portion. The sample has around 130,000 clones; 85% are singletons. The specimen sequenced was peripheral blood. The receptors derive from a man between 60 and 75 years old with acute or convalescent COVID-19.

This clone occurred once. V gene TRBV7-8 combines with J gene TRBJ1-2; D unclear. CDR3 length: 14 residues. From germline, CDR1 is SGHVS and CDR2 FQNEAQ. With 1 base removed from V and 4 bases from J, the gap between germline ends came to 10 bases. The CDR3 reads CASSLDEAGYGYTF. CDR3 sequence (DNA): TGTGCCAGCAGCTTAGATGAGGCGGGCTATGGCTACACCTTC. The entire variable domain, with the rest obtained from reference TRBV7-8 and TRBJ1-2, is as follows: GAGVSQSPRYKVAKRGQDVALRCDPISGHVSLFWYQQALGQGPEFLTYFQNEAQLDKSGLPSDRFFAERPEGSVSTLKIQRTQQEDSAVYLCASSLDEAGYGYTFGSGTRLTVV.

The V and J genes are TRBV5-4 and TRBJ1-3; no clear D gene. The germline V gene encodes CDR1 SGHNT and CDR2 YYREEE (reference sequence). The CDR3 runs to 11 residues. Trimming removed 1 base from V and 7 bases from J, with 3 bases in between. The CDR3 here is CASSLSNTIYF. The CDR3 coding sequence is TGTGCCAGCAGCTTGAGCAACACCATATATTTT.

The rearrangement uses TRBV24-1 and TRBJ1-1; the match to TRBD1 covers 9 bases. This CDR3 comprises 15 residues. V was pared by 3 bases and J by 4 bases, with 5 bases of the junction left unmatched. CDR1 and CDR2 from the germline V gene are KGHDR and SFDVKD. CDR3 DNA: TGTGCCACCAGTGATACGGGACAGGGAGGCACTGAAGCTTTCTTT. Translating it yields CATSDTGQGGTEAFF.

The CDR3 region is CASSLGTGPWYEQYF. CDR3 sequence (DNA): TGTGCCAGCAGCCTAGGGACAGGTCCATGGTACGAGCAGTACTTC. The chain employs TRBV27 and TRBJ2-7; 8 bases align to TRBD1. V shed 6 bases and J 4 bases; nucleotides not matched to a gene: 11. CDR1 and CDR2 (germline): MNHEY, SMNVEV (reference sequence). The CDR3 covers 15 residues.

The chain links TRBV20-1 to TRBJ1-5, with D unclear. CDR1 and CDR2 (germline): DFQATT, SNEGSKA (reference sequence). The CDR3 runs 10 residues. Deletions cut 6 bases from V and 8 bases from J, with 8 bases between. The CDR3 loop reads CSAGREPQHF. The CDR3 bases are TGCAGTGCCGGTCGGGAGCCCCAGCATTTT.

The CDR3 spells CASSKGNREADTQYF. CDR3 bases: TGTGCCAGCAGCAAAGGTAACAGGGAAGCAGATACGCAGTATTTT. The chain joins TRBV21-1 to TRBJ2-3; TRBD1 reflects the table's D call only, with no check against the DNA. TRBV21-1 is given as a pseudogene. The CDR3 contains 15 residues.

This chain links TRBV21-1 with TRBJ1-5; the table's D call, TRBD1, was not checked against the DNA. TRBV21-1 is annotated as a pseudogene. This CDR3 is built from 14 residues. Written as DNA, the CDR3 is TGTGCCAGCAGCTCGGACAGGGGTTATCAGCCCCAGCATTTT. Protein: CASSSDRGYQPQHF.

This chain connects TRBV28 to TRBJ1-1, with D possibly matching TRBD1 (5 bases). The CDR3 has 15 amino acids. V gave up 7 bases and J gave up 4 bases, with 19 bases separating them. The germline V gene has CDR1 MDHEN and CDR2 SYDVKM. In nucleotides, the CDR3 is TGTGCCAGCACCGCGGCGGGGGGGGAGAGCACTGAAGCTTTCTTT. Protein product: CASTAAGGESTEAFF.

This clone has more than one count but fewer than ten. The J gene is TRBJ2-2, the V gene TRBV28; TRBD1 agrees at 9 bases. From germline, CDR1 is MDHEN and CDR2 SYDVKM. V lost 7 bases to trimming and J lost 4 bases; unmatched junction nucleotides: 16. This CDR3 comprises 18 residues. The CDR3 nucleotides read TGTGCCAGCACTCCTACCCGACAGGGGGTGAAATTCACCGGGGAGCTGTTTTTT. This gives the protein CASTPTRQGVKFTGELFF.

The V call is TRBV3-1 (or the pseudogene TRBV3-2), the J call TRBJ2-7, with 7 bases fitting TRBD2. The CDR3 totals 13 residues. V was clipped by 4 bases and J by 6 bases; unmatched bases: 6. CDR1 is LGHDT, CDR2 YNNKEL, per germline (reference sequence). CDR3 loop: CASSLSSGPEQYF. Here the CDR3 DNA reads TGTGCCAGCAGCCTTAGTAGCGGGCCCGAGCAGTACTTC.

This rearrangement joins TRBV7-3 to TRBJ2-2; 9 nucleotides line up with TRBD2. The CDR3 is made up of 18 amino acids. J was trimmed by 3 bases and V by 0 bases; bases with no gene match: 8. Germline CDR1 and CDR2: SGHTA and FQGTGA. CDR3 sequence reads: CASSLTPSGTGDTGELFF. The CDR3 nucleotides read TGTGCCAGCAGCTTAACCCCTAGCGGGACCGGCGACACCGGGGAGCTGTTTTTT.

V and J are TRBV15 and TRBJ2-5; tentative D call: TRBD2 (5 bases). The CDR3 totals 13 residues. Germline lookup yields CDR1 LNHNV and CDR2 YYDKDF (reference sequence). Trimming took off 0 bases at V and 5 bases at J, with 7 bases between the two ends. The CDR3 spells CATSRDPGETQYF. CDR3 nucleotides: TGTGCCACCAGCAGAGATCCGGGGGAGACCCAGTACTTC.

The CDR3 DNA reads as TGTGCCAGCAGCCTGGGACAGGGTGGGGCCGGGGAGCTGTTTTTT. The encoded protein is CASSLGQGGAGELFF. The chain recombines TRBV7-2 with TRBJ2-2; TRBD1 matches at 9 bases. The CDR3 consists of 15 residues. CDR1 and CDR2 from the germline V gene are SGHTA and FQGNSA. The trim removed 5 bases at V and 6 bases at J, leaving 7 bases unmatched. Full variable domain (outside the CDR3, taken from reference TRBV7-2 and TRBJ2-2): GAGVSQSPSNKVTEKGKDVELRCDPISGHTALYWYRQSLGQGLEFLIYFQGNSAPDKSGLPSDRFSAERTGGSVSTLTIQRTQQEDSAVYLCASSLGQGGAGELFFGEGSRLTVL.

CDR3 DNA: TGTGCCAGCAGCTCGCAAGACAGGGGGTATACTGAAGCTTTCTTT. Amino acid sequence: CASSSQDRGYTEAFF. This sequence joins TRBV3-1 (or the pseudogene TRBV3-2) and TRBJ1-1, with TRBD1 matching 9 bases. After removal of 5 bases from V and 5 bases from J, the junction contained 9 bases not matched to a gene. Germline values: CDR1 LGHDT, CDR2 YNNKEL (reference sequence). There are 15 residues in the CDR3.